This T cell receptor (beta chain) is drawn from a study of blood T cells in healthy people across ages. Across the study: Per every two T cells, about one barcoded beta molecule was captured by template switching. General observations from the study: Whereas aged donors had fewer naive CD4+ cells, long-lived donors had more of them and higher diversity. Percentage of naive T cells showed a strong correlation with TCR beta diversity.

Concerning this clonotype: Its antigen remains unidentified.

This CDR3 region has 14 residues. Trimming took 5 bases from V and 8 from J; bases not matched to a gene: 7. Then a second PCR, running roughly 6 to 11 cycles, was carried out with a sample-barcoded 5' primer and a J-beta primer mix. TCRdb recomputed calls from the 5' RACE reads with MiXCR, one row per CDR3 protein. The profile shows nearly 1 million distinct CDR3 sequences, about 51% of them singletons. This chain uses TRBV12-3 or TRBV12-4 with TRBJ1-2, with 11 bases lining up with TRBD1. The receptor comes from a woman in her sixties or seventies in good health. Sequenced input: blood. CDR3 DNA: TGTGCCAGCAGTGTTCAGTGGACAGGGGGCGGCTACACCTTC. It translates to CASSVQWTGGGYTF.